This T cell receptor (beta chain) stems from a study of blood T cell repertoires in COVID-19. Method: immunoSEQ multiplex PCR; TCRdb's copy keeps in-frame clones and lacks some. The table lists some 400,000 clones, around 87% of them singletons, with more than 9% in the top ten. Per the germline V gene, CDR1 is KGHSH and CDR2 is LQKENI. The CDR3 is 14 amino acids. Germline trimming cut 2 bases from V and 6 bases from J; bases unmatched to any gene: 5. The J gene is TRBJ2-3, the V gene TRBV18, with 7 bases fitting TRBD1. This clonotype was obtained from a woman in her thirties with COVID-19, enrolled during active disease. The sample taken for sequencing was peripheral blood. In DNA form, the CDR3 reads TGTGCCAGCTCACCATTAGACAGGGCTGATACGCAGTATTTT. It codes for CASSPLDRADTQYF.